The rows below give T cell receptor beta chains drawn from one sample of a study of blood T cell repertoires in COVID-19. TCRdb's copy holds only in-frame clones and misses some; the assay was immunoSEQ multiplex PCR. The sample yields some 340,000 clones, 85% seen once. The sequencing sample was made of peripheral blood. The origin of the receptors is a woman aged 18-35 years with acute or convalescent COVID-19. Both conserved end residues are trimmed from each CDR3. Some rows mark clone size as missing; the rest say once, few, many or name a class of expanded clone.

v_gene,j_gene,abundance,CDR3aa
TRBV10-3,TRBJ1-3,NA,AISETGTSGNTIY
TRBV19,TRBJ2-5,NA,ASSISRRETQY
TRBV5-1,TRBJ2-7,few,ASSLDGTGRYEQY
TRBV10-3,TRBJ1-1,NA,ALSQGAIVF
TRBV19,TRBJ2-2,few,ASSISHPGDSGYGELF
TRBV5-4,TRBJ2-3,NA,ASSLGGGVNTDTQY
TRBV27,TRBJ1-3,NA,ATRHFSGNTIY
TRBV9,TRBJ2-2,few,ASSVDISTGELF
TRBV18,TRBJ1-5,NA,ASSPSEPNQPQH
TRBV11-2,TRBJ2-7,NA,ASSSVPGFNSRSYEQY
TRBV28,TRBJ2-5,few,ASSSHETQY
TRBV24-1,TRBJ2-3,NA,ATSASGGRTDTQY
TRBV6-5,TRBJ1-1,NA,ASREGQPLNTEAF